This is a list of T cell receptor beta chains from one sample in a study of blood T cell repertoires in COVID-19. Data came from immunoSEQ multiplex PCR; TCRdb stores just in-frame clones and leaves some out. Here the sample spans 120,000 or so clones, around four fifths being singletons. What was sequenced was peripheral blood. All receptors come from a human donor in a cohort sampled during active COVID-19. The CDR3 runs from the conserved cysteine through the conserved F or W. D genes are given only for firm matches. Size is stated for part of the rows, as once, few or many counts, or as a class when the clone is expanded.

TRBD1	TRBV5-8	-	TRBJ1-1	CASGLTGGYTEAFF	TGTGCCAGTGGTCTGACAGGGGGATACACTGAAGCTTTCTTT
-	TRBV10-1	-	TRBJ2-7	CASLHPRQAHEQYF	TGCGCCAGCCTTCACCCTCGACAGGCCCACGAGCAGTACTTC
-	TRBV7-2	-	TRBJ1-1	CASSLSPQGRTEAFF	TGTGCCAGCAGCTTATCCCCGCAGGGGCGGACTGAAGCTTTCTTT
-	TRBV6-5	-	TRBJ1-1	CASTPGGGGLLEAFF	TGTGCCAGCACCCCGGGGGGGGGCGGCCTGCTTGAAGCTTTCTTT
-	TRBV9	-	TRBJ2-7	CASSVISRGEQYF	TGTGCCAGCAGCGTCATTTCTAGGGGCGAGCAGTACTTC
-	TRBV29-1	-	TRBJ1-1	CSVRQENTEAFF	TGCAGCGTTCGACAGGAGAACACTGAAGCTTTCTTT
TRBD2	TRBV6-1	-	TRBJ2-1	CASSGTSGGAPYNEQFF	TGTGCCAGCAGTGGGACTAGCGGGGGGGCCCCGTACAATGAGCAGTTCTTC
-	TRBV4-3	-	TRBJ1-4	CASSQGTVFNEKLFF	TGCGCCAGCAGCCAAGGGACAGTATTTAATGAAAAACTGTTTTTT
-	TRBV15	-	TRBJ1-4	CATSRVRGEGEKLFF	TGTGCCACCAGCAGAGTCCGGGGGGAAGGGGAAAAACTGTTTTTT
-	TRBV5-6	many	TRBJ1-2	CASSLEIYRVPNYGYTF	TGTGCCAGCAGCTTGGAGATTTACAGGGTGCCTAACTATGGCTACACCTTC
TRBD2	TRBV4-1	-	TRBJ2-3	CASSQEVRGLAGVRGTDTQYF	TGCGCCAGCAGCCAAGAAGTACGGGGACTAGCGGGGGTGCGGGGCACAGATACGCAGTATTTT
-	TRBV19	once	TRBJ2-3	CASSMGQGTDTQYF	TGTGCCAGTAGTATGGGGCAGGGCACAGATACGCAGTATTTT
-	TRBV28	-	TRBJ2-5	CASSLPASRETQYF	TGTGCCAGCAGTTTGCCAGCTAGCAGGGAGACCCAGTACTTC
TRBD1	TRBV18	-	TRBJ2-1	CASSPLQGNFDEQFF	TGTGCCAGCTCACCACTACAGGGGAATTTTGATGAGCAGTTCTTC
-	TRBV5-4	-	TRBJ1-1	CASSLPTSGGTEAFF	TGTGCCAGCAGCTTACCGACTTCGGGGGGCACTGAAGCTTTCTTT
-	TRBV7-9	-	TRBJ2-7	CASSHDRYEQYF	TGTGCCAGCAGCCACGACAGATACGAGCAGTACTTC
TRBD2	TRBV6-6	-	TRBJ2-3	CASRTLAGGGTDTQYF	TGTGCCAGCCGTACTTTAGCGGGGGGAGGGACAGATACGCAGTATTTT
-	TRBV21-1	-	TRBJ1-2	CASSKAPKGQPYTF	TGTGCCAGCAGCAAAGCGCCGAAGGGACAGCCCTACACCTTC
-	TRBV9	-	TRBJ2-5	CASSEGMGQETQYF	TGTGCCAGCAGCGAGGGGATGGGGCAGGAGACCCAGTACTTC
-	TRBV7-9	-	TRBJ2-7	CASSPQAGQGSYEQYF	TGTGCCAGCAGCCCCCAGGCCGGGCAGGGCTCCTACGAGCAGTACTTC
TRBD1	TRBV28	-	TRBJ1-5	CASSPDRGINQPQHF	TGTGCCAGCAGTCCGGACAGGGGAATCAATCAGCCCCAGCATTTT
-	TRBV5-1	-	TRBJ1-3	CASSSDSRAIYF	TGCGCCAGCAGCTCCGACAGCCGGGCCATATATTTT
TRBD2	TRBV19	-	TRBJ2-1	CASRGRGGGGEQFF	TGTGCCAGCCGGGGGCGGGGGGGCGGCGGTGAGCAGTTCTTC
TRBD2	TRBV5-1	once	TRBJ2-3	CASSLQPLAGGEDTQYF	TGCGCCAGCAGCTTGCAGCCACTAGCGGGGGGTGAAGATACGCAGTATTTT
-	TRBV10-3	few	TRBJ2-7	CAISKGGVSYEQYF	TGTGCCATCAGCAAGGGGGGGGTCTCCTACGAGCAGTACTTC
-	TRBV18	-	TRBJ1-4	CASSPPGDSEKLFF	TGTGCCAGCTCACCACCCGGTGACAGTGAAAAACTGTTTTTT
-	TRBV7-7	-	TRBJ2-1	CASTGFWTAYNEQFF	TGTGCTAGCACCGGATTTTGGACAGCCTACAATGAGCAGTTCTTC
-	TRBV6-1	few	TRBJ2-2	CASSGSGTLSTGELFF	TGTGCCAGCAGTGGGTCCGGGACTCTCTCCACCGGGGAGCTGTTTTTT
TRBD1	TRBV7-2	-	TRBJ1-1	CASSLGTGWTEAFF	TGTGCCAGCAGCTTAGGGACAGGGTGGACTGAAGCTTTCTTT
-	TRBV6-5	-	TRBJ1-4	CASSYSAGGGEKLFF	TGTGCCAGCAGTTACTCGGCCGGGGGAGGGGAAAAACTGTTTTTT
TRBD1	TRBV4-1	-	TRBJ2-7	CASSQPRTGASFGEQYF	TGCGCCAGCAGCCAACCGCGGACAGGGGCGAGTTTCGGCGAGCAGTACTTC
TRBD1	TRBV2	-	TRBJ2-7	CASTSGSGQPFYEQYF	TGTGCCAGCACTTCGGGGTCGGGACAGCCCTTCTACGAGCAGTACTTC
TRBD2	TRBV7-9	-	TRBJ2-7	CASSYSSGGSVSEQYF	TGTGCCAGCAGCTACTCTAGCGGGGGTTCTGTTAGCGAGCAGTACTTC
-	TRBV7-2	few	TRBJ1-2	CASGTTGLHYGYTF	TGTGCCAGCGGAACAACAGGGTTACACTATGGCTACACCTTC
-	TRBV5-1	-	TRBJ1-2	CASSLGFGENYGYTF	TGCGCCAGCAGCTTGGGTTTCGGGGAAAACTATGGCTACACCTTC
TRBD1	TRBV10-3	-	TRBJ1-1	CAIGRQGMNTEAFF	TGTGCCATCGGTAGACAGGGCATGAACACTGAAGCTTTCTTT
-	TRBV11-2	-	TRBJ2-7	CASSRSGFRNEQYF	TGTGCCAGCAGTAGATCCGGGTTTAGAAACGAGCAGTACTTC
TRBD1	TRBV5-1	few	TRBJ2-2	CASSSGVGTGGAGELFF	TGCGCCAGCAGCTCCGGAGTGGGGACAGGAGGTGCCGGGGAGCTGTTTTTT
-	TRBV28	many	TRBJ1-5	CASSFFYSNQPQHF	TGTGCCAGCAGTTTTTTTTATAGCAATCAGCCCCAGCATTTT
-	TRBV7-2	-	TRBJ2-2	CASSTPTRKNTGELFF	TGTGCCAGCAGCACTCCGACACGGAAGAACACCGGGGAGCTGTTTTTT
TRBD1	TRBV19	-	TRBJ1-2	CASTSGQRVGYTF	TGTGCCAGTACCTCGGGACAGCGGGTTGGCTACACCTTC
TRBD2	TRBV5-4	-	TRBJ2-1	CASSSSIAGGWNEQFF	TGTGCCAGCAGCTCATCGATAGCGGGGGGGTGGAATGAGCAGTTCTTC
TRBD1	TRBV2	-	TRBJ2-7	CASSKGPGQGYYEQYF	TGTGCCAGCAGTAAGGGACCGGGACAGGGGTACTACGAGCAGTACTTC
TRBD1	TRBV11-3	-	TRBJ1-1	CASSLTGANTEAFF	TGTGCCAGCAGCTTAACAGGGGCTAACACTGAAGCTTTCTTT